One sample yielded the 31 T cell receptor beta chains listed below, sequenced in a study of regulatory T cells in long-lasting Graves disease. Time point in this sample: newly diagnosed GD, antithyroid drugs for less than 3 months. There was RNA extracted from PBMCs, and the TCR library was made from it. Investigators prepared the TCR beta libraries by applying iRepertoire HTBI primers and Arm-PCR of CDR3 regions. MiXCR was run by TCRdb on the multiplex PCR reads, yielding one entry per CDR3 protein. This sample carries roughly 610,000 distinct CDR3 sequences, around 15% of them seen once, and the ten largest clones take around 13%. The same sample was also used in a study of T cells in Graves' hyperthyroidism and ophthalmopathy.

The sequenced sample was peripheral blood mononuclear cells (PBMCs), obtained at new diagnosis, from a patient treated with antithyroid drugs. These receptor sequences come from a man younger than 35 with Graves disease.

At least ten counts were recorded for this clonotype. This rearrangement joins TRBV20-1 to TRBJ2-5; tentatively, D is TRBD2 (5 bases). The CDR3 contains 15 residues. The ends were cut back, 1 base at V and 2 bases at J, with 14 bases in the middle. CDR1 DFQATT and CDR2 SNEGSKA come from the germline V gene (reference sequence). The CDR3 nucleotides read TGCAGTGCTAGAGGGTCTAGCCGAAGACAAGAGACCCAGTACTTC. This translates into CSARGSSRRQETQYF.

This clonotype was seen only a few times. CDR3 in DNA: TGTGCTAGTGGTGTCCCCGGGACAGGGGGGTCCTACGAGCAGTACTTC. Protein sequence: CASGVPGTGGSYEQYF. The J gene is TRBJ2-7, the V gene TRBV12-5; 11 nucleotides align to TRBD1. CDR3 length equals 16 residues. Germline lookup yields CDR1 LGHNT and CDR2 FRNRAP. Unmatched junction bases numbered 7, after V lost 5 bases and J lost 1 base.

The CDR3 nucleotides are TGTGCCAGCAGCCAAAAAGCGGGAGGTGGGCAGTACTTC. Encoded protein: CASSQKAGGGQYF. The gene calls are TRBV3-1 and TRBJ2-7; 9 bases map to TRBD2. The CDR3 contains 13 residues. V dropped 2 bases and J dropped 9; count of bases not matched to a gene: 5. Germline CDR1 is LGHDT and CDR2 is YNNKEL (reference sequence).

This clonotype appeared a few times. J is TRBJ1-1 and V is TRBV6-2 or TRBV6-3; a possible D gene is TRBD1 (6 bases). V lost 5 bases, J lost 4 bases, and 14 bases lay in between. Germline V lookup: CDR1 MNHEY, CDR2 SVGEGT. The CDR3 totals 14 residues. CDR3 bases: TGTGCCAGCAGTCACCAGGGGTTCGGCACTGAAGCTTTCTTT. Translation gives CASSHQGFGTEAFF.

The genes are TRBV20-1 and TRBJ2-5, with 13 bases identical to TRBD2. V shed 3 bases and J 3 bases; nucleotides not matched to a gene: 4. The CDR3 is 15 amino acids. From germline, CDR1 is DFQATT and CDR2 SNEGSKA (reference sequence). CDR3 loop: CSARDGLAGEETQYF. Here the CDR3 DNA reads TGCAGTGCTAGGGACGGACTAGCGGGAGAAGAGACCCAGTACTTC.

The CDR3 sequence is CASSQISSGRAREQYF. DNA for the CDR3: TGTGCCAGCAGCCAAATCTCCTCCGGGAGGGCTAGGGAGCAGTACTTC. The rearrangement joins TRBV12-3 or TRBV12-4 to TRBJ2-7, with 8 bases matching TRBD2. This CDR3 spans 16 amino acids. V lost 6 bases, J lost 7 bases, and 17 bases stayed unmatched.

To note about this clonotype: A far larger clone is one nucleotide away, so this likely arose from a read error. The chain carries TRBV3-1 and TRBJ2-5; TRBD2 matches 14 bases. CDR3 size: 15 residues. Germline CDR1 reads LGHDT; CDR2 reads YNNKEL (reference sequence). V trimming: 3 bases; J trimming: 3 bases; junction bases outside the gene matches: 0. CDR3 sequence reads: CASSQGLAGEETQYF. The CDR3 DNA follows: TGTGCCAGCAGCCAGGGACTAGCGGGAGAAGAGACCCAGTACTTC.

V is TRBV5-5 and J is TRBJ1-2, with 7 bases lining up with TRBD1. The CDR3 has 18 residues. V dropped 4 bases and J dropped 2; count of bases not matched to a gene: 17. CDR1 is SGHKS and CDR2 is YYEKEE in the germline V gene (reference sequence). In DNA, the CDR3 is TGTGCCAGCAGCAGGCGATTCGACACAGGGGCACACAACTATGGCTACACCTTC. Translating gives CASSRRFDTGAHNYGYTF.

This clonotype was counted a single time. The V gene is TRBV7-9, the J gene TRBJ2-2; 7 bases are shared with TRBD1. J was trimmed by 5 bases and V by 5 bases; bases with no gene match: 8. CDR1 and CDR2 from the germline V gene are SEHNR and FQNEAQ (reference sequence). The CDR3 loop spans 15 amino acids. The CDR3 loop reads CASSLRQGRTGELFF. The CDR3 DNA follows: TGTGCCAGCAGCCTCCGACAGGGCAGAACCGGGGAGCTGTTTTTT.

Ten or more counts support this clonotype. V and J are TRBV7-9 and TRBJ2-1; TRBD1 matches at 7 bases. CDR3 length: 14 residues. Germline assignment: CDR1 SEHNR and CDR2 FQNEAQ (reference sequence). The trim removed 5 bases at V and 10 bases at J, leaving 11 bases unmatched. CDR3 amino acids: CASSPADRNFEQFF. CDR3 nucleotide sequence: TGTGCCAGCAGCCCTGCGGACAGGAATTTCGAGCAGTTCTTC.

CDR3: CASSDSSQPQHF. The CDR3 DNA is TGCGCCAGCAGTGATTCCAGTCAGCCCCAGCATTTT. The chain links TRBV10-1 to TRBJ1-5; no definite D call. Trimming stripped 3 bases from V and 6 bases from J, with 6 bases between. CDR3 length equals 12 residues. Per the germline V gene, CDR1 is WNHNN and CDR2 is SYGVQD (reference sequence).

The V call is TRBV2, the J call TRBJ1-1; maybe TRBD1 (5 bases). Trimming pared 4 bases from V and 1 base from J, leaving 7 bases between. Germline V gene lookup returns CDR1 SNHLY and CDR2 FYNNEI. The CDR3 totals 13 residues. In DNA, the CDR3 is TGTGCCAGCAGTGGGGACCGGAACACTGAAGCTTTCTTT. It encodes CASSGDRNTEAFF.

This clonotype was detected many times. V is TRBV12-3 or TRBV12-4 and J is TRBJ2-7; D ambiguous. Between the trimmed V and J ends, which lost 8 bases and 6 bases, there was a span of 8 bases. The CDR3 consists of 10 residues. The DNA of the CDR3 is TGTGCCAGCGGTACCCCCGAGCAGTACTTC. Residues: CASGTPEQYF.

There are many counts of this clonotype. The chain links TRBV5-1 to TRBJ2-1; D may match TRBD1 or TRBD2 (5 bases each). Trimming took off 0 bases at V and 15 bases at J, with 13 bases between the two ends. CDR3 length: 12 residues. The V gene's germline CDR1 is SGHRS and CDR2 YFSETQ. The CDR3 region is CASSLAGTAWFF. In DNA, the CDR3 is TGCGCCAGCAGCTTGGCTGGGACCGCGTGGTTCTTC.

This clonotype was detected ten times or more. The chain joins TRBV7-8 to TRBJ2-3, with D perhaps TRBD2 (6 bases). V shed 4 bases and J shed 0 bases, with 14 bases lying between them. The CDR3 has 16 amino acids. Germline CDR1 reads SGHVS; CDR2 reads FQNEAQ. The CDR3 loop reads CASSYYSGSSTDTQYF. CDR3 in DNA: TGTGCCAGCAGCTATTATAGCGGCTCTAGCACAGATACGCAGTATTTT.

This clonotype was counted a few times. The V gene is TRBV10-3, the J gene TRBJ1-5; no clear D. The CDR3 is 18 amino acids. Trimming cost V 0 bases and J 0 bases, with 15 bases left between them. Germline V gene data show CDR1 as ENHRY and CDR2 as SYGVKD. CDR3 coding DNA: TGTGCCATCAGTGAGTCGAGATTCCCCCCGTATAGCAATCAGCCCCAGCATTTT. Encoded protein: CAISESRFPPYSNQPQHF.

This clonotype was recorded at least ten times. The genes are TRBV6-1 and TRBJ1-5; perhaps TRBD1 as D (6 bases). V lost 7 bases and J lost 5, with 12 bases in between. The CDR3 has 13 amino acids. Germline CDR1 reads MNHNS; CDR2 reads SASEGT. CDR3 protein: CASTWTADQPQHF. The CDR3 coding sequence is TGTGCCAGCACATGGACAGCTGATCAGCCCCAGCATTTT.

This clonotype has a count of ten or more. The genes are TRBV28 and TRBJ2-1; 8 bases line up with TRBD1. This CDR3 spans 16 amino acids. Unmatched junction bases numbered 11, after V lost 6 bases and J lost 4 bases. The germline V gene has CDR1 MDHEN and CDR2 SYDVKM. The CDR3 here is CASSPGAGGLYNEQFF. CDR3 nucleotides: TGTGCCAGCAGCCCTGGGGCAGGGGGCCTTTACAATGAGCAGTTCTTC.

This clonotype was recorded at least ten times. The V and J genes are TRBV3-1 and TRBJ1-2; D is unresolved. The germline gives CDR1 LGHDT, CDR2 YNNKEL (reference sequence). With 6 bases removed from V and 4 bases from J, the gap between germline ends came to 12 bases. The CDR3 is 13 amino acids. The CDR3 coding sequence is TGTGCCAGCAGTCCAGAAGGCCTCTATGGCTACACCTTC. It is translated as CASSPEGLYGYTF.

This clonotype was found many times. The gene calls are TRBV12-3 or TRBV12-4 and TRBJ2-3; possibly TRBD1 for D (6 bases). Trimming stripped 4 bases from V and 4 bases from J, with 9 bases between. This CDR3 has 13 residues. The CDR3 bases are TGTGCCAGCAGTTCCAGGGGATCAGATACGCAGTATTTT. It codes for CASSSRGSDTQYF.

In this sample, this clonotype turned up many times. V gene TRBV18 combines with J gene TRBJ1-1; D gene uncertain. V gave up 8 bases and J gave up 4 bases, with 11 bases separating them. Germline values: CDR1 KGHSH, CDR2 LQKENI. This CDR3 contains 12 residues. CDR3 sequence: CASSPWGTEAFF. The CDR3 nucleotides read TGTGCCAGCAGTCCCTGGGGCACTGAAGCTTTCTTT. Full variable domain (missing parts from reference TRBV18 and TRBJ1-1): NAGVMQNPRHLVRRRGQEARLRCSPMKGHSHVYWYRQLPEEGLKFMVYLQKENIIDESGMPKERFSAEFPKEGPSILRIQQVVRGDSAAYFCASSPWGTEAFFGQGTRLTVV.

In this sample, this clonotype turned up many times. The chain uses TRBV28 and TRBJ2-1; the D is unclear. The CDR3 is 13 residues long. V was clipped by 6 bases and J by 5 bases, with 11 bases between them. Per germline, CDR1 MDHEN and CDR2 SYDVKM. CDR3 residues: CASRLDFNNEQFF. CDR3 nucleotides: TGTGCCAGCAGGTTAGATTTCAACAATGAGCAGTTCTTC.

In this sample, this clonotype turned up many times. The chain recombines TRBV10-3 with TRBJ2-3; 13 positions match TRBD2. The V segment lost 2 bases and the J segment 4 bases; nucleotides outside the gene matches: 6. Germline assignment: CDR1 ENHRY and CDR2 SYGVKD. This CDR3 has 17 amino acids. The CDR3 sequence: CAISERGLAGKSDTQYF. CDR3 bases: TGTGCCATCAGTGAGCGGGGACTAGCGGGAAAATCAGATACGCAGTATTTT.

The chain links TRBV5-1 to TRBJ2-7; D perhaps matches TRBD2 (6 bases). Trimming took off 4 bases at V and 3 bases at J, with 17 bases between the two ends. CDR1 and CDR2 from the germline V gene are SGHRS and YFSETQ. The CDR3 runs 15 residues. CDR3: CASSGTQGFGYEQYF. The CDR3 DNA reads TGCGCCAGCAGCGGGACTCAGGGTTTCGGCTACGAGCAGTACTTC.

This clonotype was counted a few times. V gene TRBV4-1 combines with J gene TRBJ2-1, with 12 bases matching TRBD2. This CDR3 is 17 amino acids long. The V gene's germline CDR1 is MGHRA and CDR2 YSYEKL. V dropped 1 base and J dropped 4; count of bases not matched to a gene: 5. The CDR3 protein is CASSQALLAGGYNEQFF. The CDR3 DNA follows: TGCGCCAGCAGCCAAGCCTTACTAGCGGGAGGATACAATGAGCAGTTCTTC.

There are many counts of this clonotype. The chain links TRBV30 to TRBJ1-1, with TRBD1 as a possible D gene (6 bases). V was pared by 4 bases and J by 3 bases, with 12 bases between. Germline values: CDR1 GTSNPN, CDR2 SVGIG (reference sequence). The CDR3 contains 13 residues. The CDR3 protein is CAWKGGRDTEAFF. Here the CDR3 DNA reads TGTGCCTGGAAGGGGGGGCGGGACACTGAAGCTTTCTTT. Full variable domain (remainder filled in from reference TRBV30 and TRBJ1-1): SQTIHQWPATLVQPVGSPLSLECTVEGTSNPNLYWYRQAAGRGLQLLFYSVGIGQISSEVPQNLSASRPQDRQFILSSKKLLLSDSGFYLCAWKGGRDTEAFFGQGTRLTVV.

This clonotype has more than one count but fewer than ten. In DNA form, the CDR3 reads TGCGCCAGCAGCCAAGAAGGGTTTGGCTACAATGAGCAGTTCTTC. The encoded protein is CASSQEGFGYNEQFF. This chain connects TRBV4-1 to TRBJ2-1, with no clear D. The germline V gene has CDR1 MGHRA and CDR2 YSYEKL. CDR3 length: 15 amino acids. The V gene lost 0 bases and the J gene lost 3 bases, with 9 bases spanning the gap.

This chain uses TRBV4-1 with TRBJ2-6, with D maybe TRBD1 (5 bases). The germline CDR1 and CDR2 sequences are MGHRA and YSYEKL. With 2 bases removed from V and 0 bases from J, the gap between germline ends came to 14 bases. The CDR3 loop spans 18 amino acids. CDR3: CASSQIRVTPSGANVLTF. In DNA, the CDR3 is TGCGCCAGCAGCCAAATCAGGGTTACCCCCTCTGGGGCCAACGTCCTGACTTTC.

V and J are TRBV20-1 and TRBJ2-7, with D maybe TRBD2 (5 bases). The CDR3 runs to 12 residues. Trimming took 5 bases from V and 5 from J, leaving 13 bases between them. The germline gives CDR1 DFQATT, CDR2 SNEGSKA (reference sequence). The CDR3 reads CSALGETHEQYF. The CDR3 DNA sequence: TGCAGTGCTCTTGGGGAGACCCACGAGCAGTACTTC.

This clonotype appeared many times. V gene TRBV28 combines with J gene TRBJ2-2; maybe TRBD2 (6 bases). The CDR3 covers 14 residues. Germline values: CDR1 MDHEN, CDR2 SYDVKM. The V end was cut by 7 bases, the J end by 5 bases, with 14 bases between. The CDR3 sequence: CASTTSGGTGELFF. Written as DNA, the CDR3 is TGTGCCAGCACGACCTCTGGAGGGACCGGGGAGCTGTTTTTT.

This clonotype came up many times. V usage is TRBV12-3 or TRBV12-4 and J usage is TRBJ1-1, with D maybe TRBD1 (5 bases). Trimming shortened V by 5 bases and J by 3 bases, and 13 bases separated the two germline ends. This CDR3 region has 14 residues. This CDR3 reads CASSPIGTDTEAFF. The CDR3 coding sequence is TGTGCCAGCAGTCCCATCGGGACCGACACTGAAGCTTTCTTT.